Shown below are 17 T cell receptor beta chains from a single sample sequenced in a study of blood T cell repertoires in COVID-19 (dated by TCRdb to 2019 to 2021). Library preparation was by the immunoSEQ multiplex PCR assay. TCRdb stores this immuneACCESS table with in-frame sequences only. Part of the clones is absent; in the studies checked, under half of the shortfall reflects unresolved V genes, and no reason is known for the rest. Across this sample there are more than 120,000 clones, with roughly 89% seen only once. The ten largest clonotypes hold roughly 1.5% of the sample. The sequenced sample consisted of peripheral blood. Receptor source: a human donor in a cohort sampled during active COVID-19.

The CDR3 is CASSSGQRAEAFF. CDR3 nucleotide sequence: TGTGCCAGCAGCTCGGGACAGAGGGCTGAAGCTTTCTTT. J is TRBJ1-1 and V is TRBV7-2, with TRBD1 identical over 7 bases. The junction had 5 bases not matched to a gene; V was cut back by 4 bases and J by 6 bases. Germline V CDR1 and CDR2: SGHTA, FQGNSA. This CDR3 is 13 amino acids long.

V gene TRBV4-2 combines with J gene TRBJ2-7; TRBD2 aligns across 8 bases. J was trimmed by 5 bases and V by 0 bases; bases with no gene match: 3. CDR3 length: 14 amino acids. Germline V gives CDR1 LGHNA, CDR2 YNFKEQ. The CDR3: CASSQDTLADEQYF. CDR3 DNA sequence: TGTGCCAGCAGCCAAGATACACTAGCGGACGAGCAGTACTTC.

The rearrangement uses TRBV19 and TRBJ1-1, with 7 bases identical to TRBD1. Germline V gene data show CDR1 as LNHDA and CDR2 as SQIVND (reference sequence). The CDR3 spans 15 residues. Trimming took 6 bases from V and 4 from J; bases not matched to a gene: 11. The CDR3 reads CASSSTGIRLTEAFF. The CDR3 DNA reads TGTGCCAGTAGCTCGACAGGGATTAGGCTCACTGAAGCTTTCTTT. The full variable domain, its missing parts supplied by reference TRBV19 and TRBJ1-1, is DGGITQSPKYLFRKEGQNVTLSCEQNLNHDAMYWYRQDPGQGLRLIYYSQIVNDFQKGDIAEGYSVSREKKESFPLTVTSAQKNPTAFYLCASSSTGIRLTEAFFGQGTRLTVV.

The rearrangement uses TRBV3-1 (or the pseudogene TRBV3-2) and TRBJ1-5; D unclear. V lost 4 bases to trimming and J lost 7 bases, with 14 bases between them. Germline values: CDR1 LGHDT, CDR2 YNNKEL (reference sequence). There are 14 residues in the CDR3. The CDR3 DNA reads as TGTGCCAGCAGCCGCGAGGTCTTTGGGCAGCCCCAGCATTTT. Its translation: CASSREVFGQPQHF.

This clone was counted a single time. V and J are TRBV24-1 and TRBJ2-3; D is possibly TRBD1 (5 bases). V was clipped by 3 bases and J by 6 bases, with 18 bases between them. Per germline, CDR1 KGHDR and CDR2 SFDVKD. CDR3 length equals 16 residues. The CDR3 region is CATSDPRQPPGDTQYF. The DNA of the CDR3 is TGTGCCACCAGTGATCCTAGACAGCCACCCGGGGATACGCAGTATTTT.

This rearrangement joins TRBV5-1 to TRBJ2-7; 10 bases line up with TRBD2. Germline loops: CDR1 SGHRS, CDR2 YFSETQ. The length of the CDR3 is 16 residues. Trimming at V came to 0 bases and at J to 3 bases, leaving 6 bases not matched to a gene. CDR3 nucleotide sequence: TGCGCCAGCAGCTTGGTTGGGCTAGCGGGGGACTACGAGCAGTACTTC. It specifies CASSLVGLAGDYEQYF.

This rearrangement joins TRBV5-1 to TRBJ1-4; 8 bases match TRBD1. Germline-derived CDR1 and CDR2 are SGHRS and YFSETQ. V lost 3 bases and J lost 7; bases outside the gene matches: 8. The CDR3 runs to 15 residues. The CDR3 protein is CASSSSGTGVEKLFF. As DNA, the CDR3 is TGCGCCAGCAGCTCCTCCGGGACAGGAGTTGAAAAACTGTTTTTT. Supplemented by reference TRBV5-1 and TRBJ1-4, the full variable domain reads KAGVTQTPRYLIKTRGQQVTLSCSPISGHRSVSWYQQTPGQGLQFLFEYFSETQRNKGNFPGRFSGRQFSNSRSEMNVSTLELGDSALYLCASSSSGTGVEKLFFGSGTQLSVL.

This sequence joins TRBV5-1 and TRBJ2-4, with no clear D. The CDR3 loop spans 14 amino acids. CDR1 is SGHRS and CDR2 is YFSETQ in the germline V gene. V lost 4 bases and J lost 15, with 23 bases in between. The CDR3 coding sequence is TGCGCCAGCAGCACCGACACCTATGTACTTAATCCGTACTTC. Translated, it gives CASSTDTYVLNPYF.

This chain joins TRBV9 and TRBJ2-2; 10 nucleotides align to TRBD1. Germline V gene data show CDR1 as SGDLS and CDR2 as YYNGEE. V dropped 4 bases and J dropped 7; count of bases not matched to a gene: 19. CDR3 length equals 19 residues. CDR3 loop: CASSPQPGGQGSGIGELFF. The CDR3, as DNA: TGTGCCAGCAGCCCCCAACCAGGGGGACAGGGGAGCGGGATCGGGGAGCTGTTTTTT.

The rearrangement uses TRBV6-5 and TRBJ2-7; a possible D gene is TRBD2 (6 bases). V lost 6 bases and J lost 5, with 17 bases in between. In germline, CDR1 is MNHEY, CDR2 SVGAGI. The CDR3 has 14 amino acids. The CDR3 loop is CASSPGPGGDEQYF. In nucleotides, the CDR3 is TGTGCCAGCAGCCCGGGACCAGGAGGGGACGAGCAGTACTTC.

The rearrangement joins TRBV5-8 to TRBJ2-3; 7 bases are a match to TRBD1. The CDR3 consists of 15 residues. The germline V gene encodes CDR1 SGHTS and CDR2 YDEGEE. V shed 0 bases and J 1 base; nucleotides not matched to a gene: 2. The CDR3 loop reads CASSLGRGRTDTQYF. CDR3 coding DNA: TGTGCCAGCAGCTTGGGAAGGGGGCGCACAGATACGCAGTATTTT. The full variable domain, rest sourced from reference TRBV5-8 and TRBJ2-3, is EAGVTQSPTHLIKTRGQQATLRCSPISGHTSVYWYQQALGLGLQFLLWYDEGEERNRGNFPPRFSGRQFPNYSSELNVNALELEDSALYLCASSLGRGRTDTQYFGPGTRLTVL.

The chain joins TRBV2 to TRBJ1-5; perhaps TRBD1 as D (5 bases). The length of the CDR3 is 15 residues. The V and J ends lost 5 bases and 1 base respectively, with 12 bases between them. Germline lookup yields CDR1 SNHLY and CDR2 FYNNEI. The CDR3 sequence: CASSRRGVSNQPQHF. Here the CDR3 DNA reads TGTGCCAGCAGTAGGCGGGGGGTGAGCAATCAGCCCCAGCATTTT. Full variable domain (rest looked up from reference TRBV2 and TRBJ1-5): EPEVTQTPSHQVTQMGQEVILRCVPISNHLYFYWYRQILGQKVEFLVSFYNNEISEKSEIFDDQFSVERPDGSNFTLKIRSTKLEDSAMYFCASSRRGVSNQPQHFGDGTRLSIL.

This sequence joins TRBV5-8 and TRBJ2-7, with D perhaps matching TRBD2 (7 bases). This CDR3 comprises 15 residues. Germline CDR1 SGHTS, CDR2 YDEGEE. With 4 bases removed from V and 3 bases from J, the gap between germline ends came to 17 bases. CDR3 coding DNA: TGTGCCAGCAGCCCGGGGGCGGGGGACAACTACGAGCAGTACTTC. It specifies CASSPGAGDNYEQYF.

The rearrangement joins TRBV12-3 or TRBV12-4 to TRBJ1-2, with 7 bases lining up with TRBD1. V trimming: 6 bases; J trimming: 6 bases; junction bases outside the gene matches: 7. The CDR3 is 13 residues long. The CDR3 nucleotides are TGTGCCAGCAGCTACGCACAGGGGCATGGCTACACCTTC. It specifies CASSYAQGHGYTF.

The chain couples TRBV6-5 to TRBJ2-7; D not resolved. The CDR3 sequence is 14 residues long. Germline V gene data show CDR1 as MNHEY and CDR2 as SVGAGI. Trimming took 2 bases from V and 3 from J, leaving 11 bases between them. CDR3 sequence (DNA): TGTGCCAGCAGTTACGGTGAGGCGGTCTACGAGCAGTACTTC. It specifies CASSYGEAVYEQYF.

V is TRBV27 and J is TRBJ2-5; TRBD1 might be the D (6 bases). The CDR3 is 13 amino acids. Germline V gene lookup returns CDR1 MNHEY and CDR2 SMNVEV (reference sequence). The V and J ends lost 2 bases and 3 bases respectively, with 7 bases between them. The CDR3 region has the DNA TGTGCCAGCAGTTTACGGACAGAAGAGACCCAGTACTTC. It yields the protein CASSLRTEETQYF.

The genes are TRBV7-9 and TRBJ1-6, with 9 bases aligning to TRBD1. Germline V lookup: CDR1 SEHNR, CDR2 FQNEAQ (reference sequence). J gave up 7 bases and V 4 bases, and 11 bases lay outside the gene matches. This CDR3 is 17 amino acids long. CDR3 coding DNA: TGTGCCAGCAGCTCGTGGATTGGGACAGGGAGCAATTCACCCCTCCACTTT. Protein product: CASSSWIGTGSNSPLHF.